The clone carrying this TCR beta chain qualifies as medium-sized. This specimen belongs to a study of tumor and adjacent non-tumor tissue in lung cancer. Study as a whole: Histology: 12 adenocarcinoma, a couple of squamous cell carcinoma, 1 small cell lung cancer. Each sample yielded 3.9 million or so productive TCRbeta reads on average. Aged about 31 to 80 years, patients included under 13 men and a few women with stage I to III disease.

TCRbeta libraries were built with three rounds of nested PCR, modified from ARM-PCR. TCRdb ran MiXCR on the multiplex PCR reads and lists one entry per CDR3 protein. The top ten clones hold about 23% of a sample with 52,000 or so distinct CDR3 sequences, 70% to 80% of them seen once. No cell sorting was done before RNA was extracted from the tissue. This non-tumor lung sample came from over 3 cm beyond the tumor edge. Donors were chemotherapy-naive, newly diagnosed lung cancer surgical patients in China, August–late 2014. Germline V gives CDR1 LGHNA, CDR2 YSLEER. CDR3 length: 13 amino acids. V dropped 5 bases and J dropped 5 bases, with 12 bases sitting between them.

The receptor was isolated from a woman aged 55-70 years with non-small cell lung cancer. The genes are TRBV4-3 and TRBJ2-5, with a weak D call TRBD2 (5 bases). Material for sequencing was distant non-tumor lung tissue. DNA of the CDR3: TGCGCCAGCAGCTCAACCTGGGAGGAGACCCAGTACTTC. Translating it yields CASSSTWEETQYF.